These T cell receptor beta chains were read from a single sample in a study of T cells in Graves' hyperthyroidism and ophthalmopathy. TCRdb re-derived calls from the multiplex PCR reads in MiXCR, one entry per CDR3 protein. The profile covers roughly 720,000 distinct CDR3 sequences, with 17% appearing a single time and 15% to 19% taken by the ten largest. The specimen was blood. These receptors were obtained from a man aged 50 to 60 with Graves' hyperthyroidism. Each CDR3 is given with its conserved first and last residue. The D gene is left open where the match is weak. A row's size may be missing; if present it is once, few, many or a size class.

cdr3_nt cdr3_aa clone_size j_call v_call d_call
TGCGCCAGCAGTGTACAGGAGCAAGAGACCCAGTACTTC CASSVQEQETQYF few TRBJ2-5 TRBV10-2 -
TGTGCCAGTAGTGTACAGGGGCAGGGGGTCTCTGGGGCCAACGTCCTGACTTTC CASSVQGQGVSGANVLTF few TRBJ2-6 TRBV19 TRBD1
TGTGCCAGCAGGGGACAGCTTCTCTCTGGAAACACCATATATTTT CASRGQLLSGNTIYF many TRBJ1-3 TRBV6-1 TRBD1
TGTGCCAGCGCCGTTGAGGGTACCGGATACGAGCAGTACTTC CASAVEGTGYEQYF many TRBJ2-7 TRBV2 -
TGTGCCAGCTCACCTTTGCGGGGACGGGACACTGAAGCTTTCTTT CASSPLRGRDTEAFF few TRBJ1-1 TRBV18 -
TGTGCCAGCAGGCCTGAGGGAATGAACACTGAAGCTTTCTTT CASRPEGMNTEAFF - TRBJ1-1 TRBV28 -
TGTGCCAGCACCCTAACGTTAGGGGACGTGGATGGCTACACCTTC CASTLTLGDVDGYTF few TRBJ1-2 TRBV2 -
TGTGCCAGCAGCTTAGTCCCCCGACAGGGGGCCAACACCGGGGAGCTGTTTTTT CASSLVPRQGANTGELFF - TRBJ2-2 TRBV7-6 TRBD1
TGTGCCAGCAGCTTGGGAGGACTAGCGCATCTAGCCAAAAACATTCAGTACTTC CASSLGGLAHLAKNIQYF many TRBJ2-4 TRBV7-9 TRBD2
TGCGCCAGCAGCCCGGGACAGGGGATCGATGAGCAGTTCTTC CASSPGQGIDEQFF few TRBJ2-1 TRBV5-1 TRBD1
TGTGCCAGCAGTGAACTAGCGGGAGGTTCCACAGATACGCAGTATTTT CASSELAGGSTDTQYF - TRBJ2-3 TRBV6-1 TRBD2
TGTGCCAGTAAAGGCCCTTTTGGCTACACCTTC CASKGPFGYTF many TRBJ1-2 TRBV19 -
TGTGCCAGCGGGAGTCACGAGCAGTACTTC CASGSHEQYF many TRBJ2-7 TRBV28 -
TGTGCCAGCACCACCGGGACTCCTCACACCGGGGAGCTGTTTTTT CASTTGTPHTGELFF few TRBJ2-2 TRBV6-1 -
TGCAGTGCTAGTTTCCCTACGAAACCGCGGAACACTGAAGCTTTCTTT CSASFPTKPRNTEAFF few TRBJ1-1 TRBV20-1 -
TGTGCCAGCAGTTTCCTGGGGTATCCTGAAGCTTTCTTT CASSFLGYPEAFF many TRBJ1-1 TRBV12-3/TRBV12-4 -
TGCGCCAGCAGCTCCTCCGGGACAGGGCCCCAAGAGACCCAGTACTTC CASSSSGTGPQETQYF - TRBJ2-5 TRBV5-1 TRBD1
TGTGCCAGCAGCTTAGCTCAGGGGAACGAGCAGTACTTC CASSLAQGNEQYF many TRBJ2-7 TRBV11-2 -
TGTGCCAGCAGCACAAAGCCTGGAGAGACCCAGTACTTC CASSTKPGETQYF - TRBJ2-5 TRBV9 -
TGCGCCAGCAGCCAAGCCCTTGGACAGCAAGAGACCCAGTACTTC CASSQALGQQETQYF - TRBJ2-5 TRBV4-3 -
TGTGCCAGCAGCTCGACGGAGGGTAACGAGCAGTACTTC CASSSTEGNEQYF many TRBJ2-7 TRBV11-2 -
TGTGCCAGCAGTTCCTACAGGATGGGGAGGACTGAAGCTTTCTTT CASSSYRMGRTEAFF many TRBJ1-1 TRBV12-3/TRBV12-4 -
TGTGCCAGCAGACGGCCGACTAGCGGAAACCAAGAGACCCAGTACTTC CASRRPTSGNQETQYF many TRBJ2-5 TRBV6-2/TRBV6-3 TRBD2
TGTGCCAGCTCCCCAGGGGGTCCCTATGGCTACACCTTC CASSPGGPYGYTF many TRBJ1-2 TRBV28 TRBD1
TGTGCCAGCACCTGGGGGACAGGGATTCAAGAGACCCAGTACTTC CASTWGTGIQETQYF many TRBJ2-5 TRBV9 TRBD1
TGTGCCAGCAGTTTATCGTTAACAGCAAATAGCAATCAGCCCCAGCATTTT CASSLSLTANSNQPQHF many TRBJ1-5 TRBV27 -
TGTGCCAGCAGCTTGGGCATGGTCCCAGATACGCAGTATTTT CASSLGMVPDTQYF many TRBJ2-3 TRBV7-6 -
TGTGCCAGCAGTTTAAATGGGGGTGGGAACACTGAAGCTTTCTTT CASSLNGGGNTEAFF few TRBJ1-1 TRBV12-3/TRBV12-4 -
TGTGCCTGGAAGACAGACCCGAGATACAATGAGCAGTTCTTC CAWKTDPRYNEQFF many TRBJ2-1 TRBV30 -
TGCAGTGCTAGAGAGGATGAGGGGACAGATACGCAGTATTTT CSAREDEGTDTQYF many TRBJ2-3 TRBV20-1 -
TGCGCCAGCAGCTTCCAGGGCGGACAGGGGGCCGCAGATACGCAGTATTTT CASSFQGGQGAADTQYF many TRBJ2-3 TRBV5-1 TRBD1
TGTGCCAGCAGTTTTCTACAGGGCACCGAGACCCAGTACTTC CASSFLQGTETQYF many TRBJ2-5 TRBV12-3/TRBV12-4 -
TGTGCCAGCAGCCAATCACTAGATGGTACGCAGTATTTT CASSQSLDGTQYF many TRBJ2-3 TRBV3-1 -
TGCAGTGCCTACCCAAGACAGCCCTACGAGCAGTACTTC CSAYPRQPYEQYF - TRBJ2-7 TRBV20-1 -
TGCAGCGTTGCAGGGGGTGGAGGCGGCTACACCTTC CSVAGGGGGYTF few TRBJ1-2 TRBV29-1 TRBD1
TGTGCCAGCAGTTACAACACTTTAGCTAGCACAGATACGCAGTATTTT CASSYNTLASTDTQYF few TRBJ2-3 TRBV6-5 -
TGTGCCAGCAGTCCCCCGACCGGACAGGGCTACGAGCAGTACTTC CASSPPTGQGYEQYF many TRBJ2-7 TRBV2 TRBD1
TGTGCCAGCAGCAAACCCCGAGGTAAGGGTGGAGCTTTCTTT CASSKPRGKGGAFF once TRBJ1-1 TRBV7-9 -
TGTGCCAGCAGCTCCCAAAGGACTAGCGCCAACAATGAGCAGTTCTTC CASSSQRTSANNEQFF - TRBJ2-1 TRBV7-3 TRBD2
TGTGCCTGGAGTGACGGGACAGGCCCAGATACGCAGTATTTT CAWSDGTGPDTQYF - TRBJ2-3 TRBV30 TRBD1
TGTGCCAGCGGCTTGCTATCGGGAGTCACAGATACGCAGTATTTT CASGLLSGVTDTQYF - TRBJ2-3 TRBV5-8 -
TGTGCCAGCAGCTTAAACCCGGGACAGGGGTTCGATGAGCAGTTCTTC CASSLNPGQGFDEQFF - TRBJ2-1 TRBV5-4 TRBD1
TGTGCCAGCAGGGAAGGACAGAACCCTCTACAGAATACGCAGTATTTT CASREGQNPLQNTQYF - TRBJ2-3 TRBV2 -
TGTGCCAGCAGCAAGGGACAGGGAGTAATAAATGAGCAGTTCTTC CASSKGQGVINEQFF - TRBJ2-1 TRBV28 TRBD1
TGTGCCAGCTCACCACAAAATGGGTCTACGCACTATTTT CASSPQNGSTHYF many TRBJ2-3 TRBV18 -
TGTGCCAGCAGCTTCGGGACAGGGGGCGAGCAGTACTTC CASSFGTGGEQYF many TRBJ2-7 TRBV11-2 TRBD1
TGCAGTCCCGCTAGGTCCAGCGACCACTACGAGCAGTACTTC CSPARSSDHYEQYF - TRBJ2-7 TRBV20-1 -
TGCGCCAGCAGCTTGGCTATGGGAAACACTGAAGCTTTCTTT CASSLAMGNTEAFF few TRBJ1-1 TRBV5-1 -
TGCAGTGCTATTCCGACAGGGACCTTTACCGAGCAGTACTTC CSAIPTGTFTEQYF few TRBJ2-7 TRBV20-1 TRBD1
TGTGCCAGCAGCGTAGGTCGTAGCCTTGATACGCAGTATTTT CASSVGRSLDTQYF - TRBJ2-3 TRBV9 -
TGCAGTGCTAGAGATGTGCTAGCGGGCATGTACTACGAGCAGTACTTC CSARDVLAGMYYEQYF many TRBJ2-7 TRBV20-1 TRBD2
TGTGCCAGCAGCTTAGCGTGGGGGGCTGACACTGGAGCTTTCTTT CASSLAWGADTGAFF - TRBJ1-1 TRBV7-8 -
TGTGCCACCAGCAGAGATCGGAGCAACCAAGAGACCCAGTACTTC CATSRDRSNQETQYF many TRBJ2-5 TRBV15 -
TGTGCCAGCAGTTTACGGGACTACCACGAGCAGTACTTC CASSLRDYHEQYF many TRBJ2-7 TRBV28 TRBD2
TGTGCCAGCGGGGACAGGGTAGGGAATGAGCAGTTCTTC CASGDRVGNEQFF - TRBJ2-1 TRBV6-1 TRBD1